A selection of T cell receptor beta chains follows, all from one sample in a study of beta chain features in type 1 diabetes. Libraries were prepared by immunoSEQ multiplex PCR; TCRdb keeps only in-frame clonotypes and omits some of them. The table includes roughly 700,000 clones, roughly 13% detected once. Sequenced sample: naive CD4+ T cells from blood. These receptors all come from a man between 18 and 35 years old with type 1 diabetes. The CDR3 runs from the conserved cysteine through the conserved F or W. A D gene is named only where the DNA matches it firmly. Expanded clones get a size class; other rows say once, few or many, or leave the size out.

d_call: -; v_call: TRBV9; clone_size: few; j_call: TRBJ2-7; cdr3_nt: TGTGCCAGCAGCGTACGGGTTGGTAGTCCCTACGAGCAGTACTTC; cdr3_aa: CASSVRVGSPYEQYF
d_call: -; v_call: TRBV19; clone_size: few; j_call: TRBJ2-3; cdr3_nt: TGTGCCAGTAGTTCGCCGGCCACGAGAGATACGCAGTATTTT; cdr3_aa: CASSSPATRDTQYF
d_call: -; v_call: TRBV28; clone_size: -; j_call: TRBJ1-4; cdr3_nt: TGTGCCAGCAGGCCGGGACCAGGGGAAAAACTGTTTTTT; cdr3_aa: CASRPGPGEKLFF
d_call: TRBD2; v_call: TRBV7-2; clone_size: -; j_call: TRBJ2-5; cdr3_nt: TGTGCCAGCAGGCCCAGCGGGGGCGAGACCCAGTACTTC; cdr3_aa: CASRPSGGETQYF
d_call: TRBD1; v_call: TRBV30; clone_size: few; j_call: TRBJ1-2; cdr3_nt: TGTGCCTGGAGTGTACCGGGGACAGCTAAGAGAAACTATGGCTACACCTTC; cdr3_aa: CAWSVPGTAKRNYGYTF
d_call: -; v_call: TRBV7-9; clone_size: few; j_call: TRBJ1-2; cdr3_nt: TGTGCCAGCAGCTTAAGACTTACCGAGGGCTATGGCTACACCTTC; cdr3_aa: CASSLRLTEGYGYTF
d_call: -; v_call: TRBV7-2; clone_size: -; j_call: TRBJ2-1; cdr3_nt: TGTGCCAGCAGCCAAAGGGTAGGGGAGCAGTTCTTC; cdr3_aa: CASSQRVGEQFF
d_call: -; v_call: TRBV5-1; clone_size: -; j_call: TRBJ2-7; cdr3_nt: TGCGCCAGCAGCTTGGTCAGTGGAGCTACCTACGAGCAGTACTTC; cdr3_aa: CASSLVSGATYEQYF
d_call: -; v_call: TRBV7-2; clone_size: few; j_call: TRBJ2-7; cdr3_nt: TGTGCCAGCAGCTTAGGGGCCAGCTCCTACGAGCAGTACTTC; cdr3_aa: CASSLGASSYEQYF
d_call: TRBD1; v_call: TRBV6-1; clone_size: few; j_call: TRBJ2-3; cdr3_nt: TGTGCCAGCAGTGAAGCCCCTCCGGGACAGGTCTCCACAGATACGCAGTATTTT; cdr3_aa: CASSEAPPGQVSTDTQYF
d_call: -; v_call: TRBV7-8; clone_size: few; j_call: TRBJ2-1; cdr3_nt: TGTGCCAGCAGCTTCTTGGAGGGGGCAGGGGAGCAGTTCTTC; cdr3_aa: CASSFLEGAGEQFF
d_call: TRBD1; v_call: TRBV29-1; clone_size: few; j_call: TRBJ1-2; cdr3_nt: TGCAGCGTTCCCCTTTTTCCGGGACAGGGGGCTAACACCTATGGCTACACCTTC; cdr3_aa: CSVPLFPGQGANTYGYTF
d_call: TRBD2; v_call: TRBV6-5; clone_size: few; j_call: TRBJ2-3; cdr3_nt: TGTGCCGTCCAAGTTAGCGGGGGGCCAGGAGATACGCAGTATTTT; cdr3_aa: CAVQVSGGPGDTQYF
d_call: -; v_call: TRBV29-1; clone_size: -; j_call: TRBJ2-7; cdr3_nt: TGCAGCGTTGAAGAAGGGCCCCAAGATAACCAGTACTTC; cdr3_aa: CSVEEGPQDNQYF
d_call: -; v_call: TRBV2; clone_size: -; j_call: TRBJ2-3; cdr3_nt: TGTGCCAGCGGCCCAGGTCGGGGGAGCACAGATACGCAGTATTTT; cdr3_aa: CASGPGRGSTDTQYF
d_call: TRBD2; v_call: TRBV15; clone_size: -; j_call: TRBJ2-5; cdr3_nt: TGTGCCACCAGCAGAGATCGGGGGGGAGAGACCCAGTACTTC; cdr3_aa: CATSRDRGGETQYF
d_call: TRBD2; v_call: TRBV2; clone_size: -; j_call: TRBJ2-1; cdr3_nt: TGTGCCAGCAGGAAACAGGAATCGGGGGGCAATGAGCAGTTCTTC; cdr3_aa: CASRKQESGGNEQFF
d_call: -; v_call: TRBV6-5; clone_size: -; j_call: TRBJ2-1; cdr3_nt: TGTGCCAGCAGCCAACTAGCAGATGAGCAGTTCTTC; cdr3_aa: CASSQLADEQFF
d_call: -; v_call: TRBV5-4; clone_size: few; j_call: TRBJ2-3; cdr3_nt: TGTGCCAGCAGCCAGGGTGTTCGCACAGATACGCAGTATTTT; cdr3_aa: CASSQGVRTDTQYF
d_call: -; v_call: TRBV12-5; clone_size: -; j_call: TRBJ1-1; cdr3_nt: TGTGCTAGTGGTTTGGTTTCTGGGGGAATGAACACTGAAGCTTTCTTT; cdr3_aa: CASGLVSGGMNTEAFF
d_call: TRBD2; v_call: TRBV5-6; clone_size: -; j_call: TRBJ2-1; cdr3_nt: TGTGCCAGCAGCTTGGTAGCTTTAGCGGGCGCCTACAATGAGCAGTTCTTC; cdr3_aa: CASSLVALAGAYNEQFF
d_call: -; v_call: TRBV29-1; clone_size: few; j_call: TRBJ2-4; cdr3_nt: TGCAGCGTTGAAGTCGGATTAAACATTCAGTACTTC; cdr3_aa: CSVEVGLNIQYF
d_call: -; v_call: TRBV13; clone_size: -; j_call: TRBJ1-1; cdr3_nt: TGTGCCAGCAGCCGAAGGCCGAACACTGAAGCTTTCTTT; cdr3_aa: CASSRRPNTEAFF
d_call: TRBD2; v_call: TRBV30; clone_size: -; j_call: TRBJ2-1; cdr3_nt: TGTGCCTGGACAGCGGGGAGCCCCAATGAGCAGTTCTTC; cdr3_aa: CAWTAGSPNEQFF